This TCR beta chain was documented in a study of T cell responses to AZD1222 COVID-19 vaccine. V lost 6 bases and J lost 4, with 9 bases in between. CDR1 and CDR2 (germline): DFQATT, SNEGSKA (reference sequence). This CDR3 comprises 11 residues. Clones were read by immunoSEQ multiplex PCR, and TCRdb kept only the in-frame ones, dropping some. This sample has some 150,000 clones, with 88% found just once. Points on this clone: Its antigen is not identified.

The study's findings and limits: The peak T cell response came first, and repertoires were sampled only after it. Vaccine-related CD4 TCRs covered spike, predominating at 160-218 and 743-854. Possibly, clonal diversity was underestimated; donors were largely white British and included more females.

Sequences were derived from peripheral blood, sampled 28 days after the second AZD1222 dose. The receptor was isolated from an adult who received the AZD1222 COVID-19 vaccine. This chain connects TRBV20-1 to TRBJ1-2; D not certain. As DNA, the CDR3 is TGCAGTGCGCCCCACTCCTATGGCTACACCTTC. Translated: CSAPHSYGYTF.